The T cell receptor beta chain described here comes from a study of blood T cells in healthy people across ages. As for this clonotype: Its antigen is not known.

Germline CDR1 is SGDLS and CDR2 is YYNGEE. CDR3 size: 16 residues. Unmatched junction bases numbered 10, after V lost 0 bases and J lost 7 bases. Study-level findings and limits: TCR beta diversity per million T cells fell roughly linearly with age. Long-lived donors carried more naive CD4+ cells and greater diversity than aged donors.

With a J-beta primer mix and a sample-barcoded 5' primer, a second PCR ran about 6 to 11 cycles. Every molecule of cDNA carried a tag from a template-switch adaptor with 12 random nucleotides. TCRdb re-analysed the 5' RACE reads in MiXCR, keeping a single row per CDR3 protein. The data contain about 680,000 distinct CDR3 sequences, approximately 49% of them singletons. The chain employs TRBV9 and TRBJ2-1, with 7 bases aligning to TRBD2. The sequenced sample consisted of blood. This TCR derives from a woman aged 60-75 years in good health. The CDR3 sequence is CASSVASGGRMNEQFF. In DNA form, the CDR3 reads TGTGCCAGCAGCGTAGCTTCCGGCGGGAGAATGAATGAGCAGTTCTTC.